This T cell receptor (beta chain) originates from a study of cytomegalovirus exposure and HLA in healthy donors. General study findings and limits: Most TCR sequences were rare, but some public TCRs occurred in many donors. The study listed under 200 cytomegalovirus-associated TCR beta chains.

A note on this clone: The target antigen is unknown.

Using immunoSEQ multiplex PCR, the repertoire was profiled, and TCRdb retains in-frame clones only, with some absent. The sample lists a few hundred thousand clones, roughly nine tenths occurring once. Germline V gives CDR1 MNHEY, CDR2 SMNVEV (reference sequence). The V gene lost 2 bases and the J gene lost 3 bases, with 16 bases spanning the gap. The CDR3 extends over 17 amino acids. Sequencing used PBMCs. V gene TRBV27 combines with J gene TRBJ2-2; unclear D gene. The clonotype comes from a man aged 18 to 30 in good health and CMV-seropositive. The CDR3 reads CASSLEAGWAYTGELFF. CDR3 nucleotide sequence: TGTGCCAGCAGTTTAGAGGCCGGGTGGGCATACACCGGGGAGCTGTTTTTT.